This record covers a single T cell receptor beta chain. Its antigen remains unknown. Exclusion applied to patients with other autoimmune diseases, uncontrolled infections, pregnancy or lactation. The data were taken from a study of Graves' ophthalmopathy and Graves' hyperthyroidism. In the study overall: Untreated patients at initial diagnosis provided peripheral blood.

Germline-derived CDR1 and CDR2 are MGHDK and SYGVNS. V was pared by 5 bases and J by 3 bases, with 19 bases of the junction left unmatched. This CDR3 is 18 amino acids long. Study-level findings and limits: Built on 13 signatures, a model told ophthalmopathy apart from stable hyperthyroidism with 85% to 90% sensitivity and almost 84% specificity.

RNA transcripts were the template, and TCR beta CDR3 regions were amplified from them. Investigators did first-round RT-PCR with HTBI primers, then second-round multiplex PCR. From the multiplex PCR reads, TCRdb called clonotypes with MiXCR, one entry per CDR3 protein. In the table there are almost 750,000 distinct CDR3 sequences, approximately 40% of which are singletons. The receptor comes from an adult man with Graves' ophthalmopathy. J is TRBJ2-7 and V is TRBV25-1; 7 bases are a match to TRBD1. Sequencing was done on a sample of peripheral blood. The CDR3 loop reads CASSPRTGILSGSYEQYF. CDR3 DNA sequence: TGTGCCAGCAGTCCGCGGACAGGTATCCTTTCAGGGAGCTACGAGCAGTACTTC.